This T cell receptor (beta chain) was recovered during a study of blood T cell repertoires in COVID-19. In the study overall: The United States, Italy and Spain were the sources of the acute and convalescent COVID-19 samples. In each case, the material was cDNA or gDNA derived from T cells, B-cell-depleted T cells, or PBMCs.

Per the original data handling: Estimation of nucleated cell counts was performed using reference gene primer amplification. Assay used: immunoSEQ multiplex PCR; TCRdb lists only in-frame clones, some missing. V and J calls plus clone size are reproduced from that table; the DNA served to infer D and trimming. Of under 500,000 clones listed, approximately 90% are singletons. Across under 25 US areas, participants ranged in age from 18 to 89 years. The CDR3 runs 11 residues. V lost 4 bases and J 7 bases, leaving 10 bases between the germline ends. CDR1 and CDR2 from the germline V gene are SQVTM and ANQGSEA.

This TCR came from a woman aged 18-30 years with acute COVID-19. The specimen sequenced was PBMCs or T cells enriched from blood (not recorded which). The V gene is TRBV29-1, the J gene TRBJ1-2, with D unclear. CDR3 sequence (DNA): TGCAGCGTTGTCGGCGGCTCTGGCTACACCTTC. Encoded protein: CSVVGGSGYTF.